These 20 T cell receptor beta chains were all obtained from the same sample, sequenced in a study of regulatory T cells in long-lasting Graves disease. Arm-PCR of CDR3 regions and iRepertoire HTBI primers were the basis on which TCR beta libraries were built. TCRdb fed the multiplex PCR reads into MiXCR, producing one record per CDR3 protein. The profile shows some 320,000 distinct CDR3 sequences, over 15% of them singletons. Time point described: newly diagnosed GD, antithyroid drugs for less than 3 months. Extracted RNA from PBMCs served as the source of the TCR library. Material: peripheral blood mononuclear cells (PBMCs), obtained at new diagnosis, from a patient treated with antithyroid drugs. All receptors derive from a female donor with Graves disease.

This clonotype was observed once. V and J are TRBV19 and TRBJ2-7; TRBD2 agrees at 7 bases. CDR1 is LNHDA, CDR2 SQIVND, per germline (reference sequence). The CDR3 runs to 15 residues. The junction had 9 bases not matched to a gene; V was cut back by 5 bases and J by 2 bases. The CDR3 is CASSDWRERTYEQYF. DNA for the CDR3: TGTGCCAGTAGTGATTGGCGGGAGAGGACCTACGAGCAGTACTTC.

This clonotype was observed many times. This rearrangement joins TRBV12-3 or TRBV12-4 to TRBJ1-1, with D unresolved. Trimming pared 2 bases from V and 6 bases from J, leaving 7 bases between. The CDR3 consists of 12 residues. This CDR3 reads CASSLRSPEAFF. The CDR3 nucleotides are TGTGCCAGCAGTTTAAGGAGCCCTGAAGCTTTCTTT.

This clonotype was counted ten times or more. The J gene is TRBJ2-3, the V gene TRBV12-3 or TRBV12-4; TRBD1 matches at 8 bases. This CDR3 comprises 15 residues. After removal of 6 bases from V and 4 bases from J, the junction contained 9 bases not matched to a gene. Here the CDR3 DNA reads TGTGCCAGCAGCCGGGCGGACAGGGTTCCAGATACGCAGTATTTT. Its protein product is CASSRADRVPDTQYF.

In its sample, this clonotype was seen many times. CDR3 bases: TGTGCCACCAGTGATCGACTAGTATGGGGAGACAATGAGCAGTTCTTC. This codes for CATSDRLVWGDNEQFF. The chain recombines TRBV24-1 with TRBJ2-1, with D perhaps matching TRBD2 (6 bases). Germline CDR1 reads KGHDR; CDR2 reads SFDVKD. The CDR3 loop spans 16 amino acids. V was shortened by 3 bases and J by 5 bases, with 16 bases between the two germline ends.

In this sample, this clonotype turned up many times. V gene TRBV27 combines with J gene TRBJ2-5, with D possibly being TRBD1 (5 bases). The CDR3 consists of 18 residues. Trimming stripped 2 bases from V and 1 base from J, with 20 bases between. From germline, CDR1 is MNHEY and CDR2 SMNVEV (reference sequence). The CDR3 DNA sequence: TGTGCCAGCAGTTTAGGGGCGCTGGGAAGGGGCGGCCAAGAGACCCAGTACTTC. Amino acid sequence: CASSLGALGRGGQETQYF.

In this sample, this clonotype turned up many times. The chain links TRBV2 to TRBJ2-7; 8 positions agree with TRBD2. CDR1 is SNHLY, CDR2 FYNNEI, per germline. J was trimmed by 2 bases and V by 0 bases; bases with no gene match: 3. CDR3 length: 15 amino acids. For the CDR3, the DNA is TGTGCCAGCAGTGAAGCGAGCGGGAGAACCTACGAGCAGTACTTC. Residues: CASSEASGRTYEQYF.

There are a few counts of this clonotype. The chain links TRBV5-1 to TRBJ2-7; 10 bases align to TRBD2. CDR3 length: 14 residues. After removal of 4 bases from V and 4 bases from J, the junction contained 5 bases not matched to a gene. Germline assignment: CDR1 SGHRS and CDR2 YFSETQ. The CDR3 sequence is CASSPGTSVYEQYF. CDR3 DNA sequence: TGCGCCAGCAGCCCCGGGACTAGCGTATACGAGCAGTACTTC.

The sample holds a few counts of this clonotype. The chain carries TRBV6-4 and TRBJ1-2, with 7 positions matching TRBD1. CDR3 length: 14 residues. Germline CDR1 and CDR2: MRHNA and SNTAGT. The trim removed 5 bases at V and 5 bases at J, leaving 8 bases unmatched. CDR3 coding DNA: TGTGCCAGCAGTCCGGGACAGACGGGTTATGGCTACACCTTC. Protein product: CASSPGQTGYGYTF.

With respect to this clonotype: A much more abundant neighbour one base away suggests this may be a read error. The chain is built from TRBV6-1 and TRBJ2-7; 8 nucleotides agree with TRBD1. J was trimmed by 3 bases and V by 10 bases; bases with no gene match: 11. Germline CDR1 reads MNHNS; CDR2 reads SASEGT. CDR3 size: 14 residues. The CDR3 nucleotides read TGTGCCACCATTAAGACAGGGGCAAACTACGAGCAGTACTTC. It encodes CATIKTGANYEQYF.

Worth noting for this clonotype: A far more abundant clone sits one base away, making this likely a read error. This chain links TRBV11-2 with TRBJ2-1; 9 bases fit TRBD1. The CDR3 runs 16 residues. Trimming took 7 bases from V and 10 from J; bases not matched to a gene: 17. Germline V gene sequence: CDR1 SGHAT, CDR2 FQNNGV. The CDR3 nucleotides read TGTGCCAGCAACCCTCGCCTGGACAGGGGCACCTACGAGCAGTTCTTC. Protein product: CASNPRLDRGTYEQFF.

The CDR3 region is CASSPYAGEENIQYF. CDR3 bases: TGTGCCAGCTCACCATACGCGGGAGAGGAAAACATTCAGTACTTC. The rearrangement joins TRBV18 to TRBJ2-4; 7 bases agree with TRBD2. CDR1 is KGHSH and CDR2 is LQKENI in the germline V gene. The CDR3 contains 15 residues. V trimming: 2 bases; J trimming: 5 bases; junction bases outside the gene matches: 6.

This clonotype was counted at least ten times. At one end, the junction sequence differs from germline, possibly due to a read error. The V gene is TRBV12-3 or TRBV12-4, the J gene TRBJ1-5; D call uncertain. The CDR3 has 17 amino acids. The CDR3 sequence is CAGSLDIGPGSNQPQHF. The CDR3 nucleotides read TGTGCCGGCAGTCTAGATATAGGACCTGGGAGCAATCAGCCCCAGCATTTT.

This clonotype was counted many times. The chain has TRBV5-1 and TRBJ1-1; no clear D. The germline gives CDR1 SGHRS, CDR2 YFSETQ. Between the trimmed V and J ends, which lost 6 bases and 0 bases, there was a span of 9 bases. This CDR3 region has 13 residues. This CDR3 reads CASTGSMNTEAFF. As DNA, the CDR3 is TGCGCCAGCACCGGTTCAATGAACACTGAAGCTTTCTTT.

This clonotype was found a few times. This likely comes from a read error, as the CDR3 has no conserved phenylalanine or tryptophan at its end. V usage is TRBV6-5 and J usage is TRBJ2-7; TRBD2 matches 7 bases. Germline loops: CDR1 MNHEY, CDR2 SVGAGI. V shed 2 bases, J shed 2 bases, and the junction held 6 bases outside the gene matches. The CDR3 consists of 15 residues. CDR3: CASSYDSGPTYEQYY. CDR3 sequence (DNA): TGTGCCAGCAGTTACGATAGCGGGCCAACCTACGAGCAGTACTAC.

In regard to this clonotype: One end of the junction fails to match germline, which may point to a read error. The J gene is TRBJ2-3, the V gene TRBV28; D is perhaps TRBD2 (5 bases). The CDR3 length is 14 residues. Per germline, CDR1 MDHEN and CDR2 SYDVKM. The CDR3 DNA reads TGTGCCAGCACGGAGGAAGCCACCACAGATGCGCAGTATTTT. It codes for CASTEEATTDAQYF.

In its sample, this clonotype was seen a few times. J is TRBJ2-1 and V is TRBV20-1; D may match TRBD1 or TRBD2 (5 bases each). The CDR3 totals 18 residues. Germline V CDR1 and CDR2: DFQATT, SNEGSKA (reference sequence). V lost 4 bases and J lost 0, with 22 bases in between. CDR3 sequence: CSATTRDGPSISYNEQFF. Here the CDR3 DNA reads TGCAGTGCTACCACCCGGGACGGCCCCTCAATCTCCTACAATGAGCAGTTCTTC.

J is TRBJ2-3 and V is TRBV20-1, with TRBD2 matching 15 bases. V lost 4 bases and J lost 7; bases outside the gene matches: 6. The CDR3 totals 15 residues. Germline-derived CDR1 and CDR2 are DFQATT and SNEGSKA (reference sequence). The CDR3 DNA sequence: TGCAGTGCTATCGGACTAGCGGGAGGGCCACATACGCAGTATTTT. Amino acids: CSAIGLAGGPHTQYF.

This clonotype was found a few times. V is TRBV7-8 and J is TRBJ1-2; D perhaps matches TRBD1 (5 bases). Germline V CDR1 and CDR2: SGHVS, FQNEAQ. V was shortened by 4 bases and J by 8 bases, with 17 bases between the two germline ends. The CDR3 has 14 residues. CDR3 coding DNA: TGTGCCAGCAGCTCGGGGACTCTCAAGGGCGGCTACACCTTC. It specifies CASSSGTLKGGYTF.

This clonotype was seen ten or more times. The chain recombines TRBV7-9 with TRBJ2-7; 7 nucleotides agree with TRBD1. This CDR3 is built from 15 residues. Trimming at V came to 4 bases and at J to 0 bases, leaving 6 bases not matched to a gene. The germline V gene has CDR1 SEHNR and CDR2 FQNEAQ (reference sequence). Here the CDR3 reads CASSSPGTASYEQYF. CDR3 nucleotide sequence: TGTGCCAGCAGCTCTCCCGGGACAGCCTCCTACGAGCAGTACTTC.

The chain links TRBV18 to TRBJ2-5, with 10 bases that match TRBD1. This CDR3 region has 15 residues. The V gene end was trimmed by 2 bases and the J gene end by 3 bases; junction bases not matched to a gene: 3. In germline, CDR1 is KGHSH, CDR2 LQKENI. The CDR3 nucleotides read TGTGCCAGCTCACCAGAGACAGGGGGCAAAGAGACCCAGTACTTC. Protein product: CASSPETGGKETQYF. The full variable domain, with the rest looked up from reference TRBV18 and TRBJ2-5, is NAGVMQNPRHLVRRRGQEARLRCSPMKGHSHVYWYRQLPEEGLKFMVYLQKENIIDESGMPKERFSAEFPKEGPSILRIQQVVRGDSAAYFCASSPETGGKETQYFGPGTRLLVL.